This T cell receptor (beta chain) was captured by sequencing in a study of T cells in Graves' hyperthyroidism and ophthalmopathy. Whole-study results and caveats: In the blood, most expanded thyroid clonotypes above 0.001 appeared as well.

V dropped 5 bases and J dropped 3; count of bases not matched to a gene: 8. The CDR3 covers 15 residues. Authors of the study amplified TCR beta CDR3 regions from RNA transcripts. HTBI primers were used for first-round RT-PCR of the TCR CDR3. TCRdb reanalysed the multiplex PCR reads using MiXCR and keeps one entry per CDR3 protein. Seen here are more than 300,000 distinct CDR3 sequences, approximately 13% observed once, and the top ten hold 9% to 9.5%. This clonotype was counted a few times. Its target is unknown. Sequences were obtained from blood. The TCR comes from a young woman with Graves' hyperthyroidism. The rearrangement links TRBV12-3 or TRBV12-4 to TRBJ2-7; 9 bases match TRBD1. CDR3 protein: CASSPWDRAIYEQYF. In DNA form, the CDR3 reads TGTGCCAGCAGTCCCTGGGACAGGGCGATCTACGAGCAGTACTTC.